This entry concerns a single T cell receptor beta chain. Its binding antigen is unknown. Base-call qualities are not available, and no considerably larger clone is one nucleotide away. The data were obtained in a study of CD8+ T cells in alopecia areata (dated by TCRdb to the late 2010s). Regarding the research as a whole: Treated patients were enrolled in an open-label pilot trial of oral tofacitinib, 5 to 10 mg twice daily, for moderate-to-severe alopecia areata. Scalp clonality was compared across normal scalp (n=4), patchy alopecia areata scalp (n=8), and alopecia totalis/universalis scalp (n=8). Tofacitinib was given for 6 to 18 months, followed by 6 months of follow-up off drug to assess delayed response and recurrence. RNA was extracted with the PAXgene miRNA kit for fixed scalp, the miRNeasy kit for PBMCs, and the RNeasy kit for mouse skin. Disease severity in treated patients was measured with the SALT score, which quantifies the percentage of affected scalp surface area. Biopsies were taken from tofacitinib-treated patients at baseline and at 4 and 24 weeks of treatment, and a later scalp biopsy was taken in several of the tofacitinib-treated patients. On the human side, TCRbeta sequencing was run on scalp tissue and on sorted CD4+ and CD8+ peripheral blood T cells from healthy controls and from alopecia areata patients with either patchy or totalis/universalis disease. The study used high-throughput TCRbeta sequencing to examine T cell clonal expansion in alopecia areata, in both the C3H/HeJ mouse model and human patients. TCRbeta CDR3 regions were amplified by immunoSEQ multiplex PCR with 35 Vbeta forward and 13 Jbeta reverse primers. What the research found in general, with its limitations: The treated cohort was small, with a single nonresponder, so links between baseline CD8+ expansion and response need larger studies. Compared with mice, TCR sequences shared between patients were less clear, possibly partly because of HLA diversity across the patient population. Resident alphabeta T cells in normal human skin are also sequenced, complicating scalp TCR repertoire analysis, unlike mouse skin dominated by gammadelta T cells. Scalp clonality and the number of expanded CD8+ clones among the top 100 scalp clones were significantly decreased by tofacitinib. During tofacitinib treatment, many expanded lesional clones stuck around in both scalp and blood, and this persistence may partly explain why relapse happens after treatment is stopped. Lesional scalp, especially in alopecia totalis/universalis, showed higher clonality and more expanded CD8+ clones than normal scalp, suggesting antigenic drive.

Library preparation employed the immunoSEQ multiplex PCR assay. To provide template for TCR sequencing, every sample had RNA extracted and reverse transcribed into cDNA. First-strand cDNA was synthesized with SuperScript III using a 2:1 mix of oligo-dT and random hexamers. A synthetic immune receptor repertoire was used to gauge amplification bias, and whatever bias remained was removed computationally. Regarding the original processing steps: Raw reads were preprocessed to remove errors, and CDR3 was defined by IMGT conventions from the conserved cysteine to phenylalanine. To get clonality, Shannon entropy was normalized by log2 of the number of productive unique TCRs and the result was subtracted from 1. CD4 or CD8 identity of scalp clones was inferred by cross-referencing scalp TCRbeta sequences with sorted blood CD4 and CD8 repertoires. In TCRdb, the immuneACCESS table is reduced to in-frame sequences with V and J assigned. These tables do not hold every clone; where another copy was compared, an unresolved V gene accounts for under half, and the others remain unexplained. Clonal size and the V and J genes are those of that table, whereas D and trimming came from the DNA. The sample table lists 180,000 or so clones, 55% to 70% of them with a count of one. 4.5% to 6% of the sample is taken by the ten largest.

The CDR3, from cysteine to phenylalanine, totals 13 residues. CDR3 DNA only is kept here, 39 bases in frame from base 1. The germline V gene (reference sequence) specifies GTSNPN as CDR1 and SVGIG as CDR2. Trimming takes 4 bases from V and 2 bases from J, and the germline ends sit 11 bases apart. The time point label of this sample denotes: roughly 24 weeks on oral tofacitinib. The treatment or condition label for this specimen denotes: oral pan-JAK inhibitor, 5-10 mg twice daily. From alopecia areata patients, peripheral blood was collected along with lesional scalp punch biopsies. PBMCs were separated by density centrifugation and stained for CD3, CD4 and CD8, after which CD4+ and CD8+ T cells were sorted on a FACSAria.

The receptor's source is a human donor with alopecia areata. The input for sequencing was CD4+ T cells sorted from blood, taken at week 24, from a patient treated with tofacitinib. This receptor chain uses TRBV30 and TRBJ1-1; the D gene is possibly TRBD1, with 5 bases matching. This receptor carries the CDR3 CAWTPGPNTEAFF. The sequenced DNA: TGTGCCTGGACCCCGGGACCCAACACTGAAGCTTTCTTT.